One and the same sample provided the 28 T cell receptor beta chains below, sequenced in a study of CD8+CD57+ T cells in acquired aplastic anemia. The TCR beta profiling, which covered VDJ combination and CDR3 sequence, was carried out using genomic DNA as the template. From the reads, TCRdb called clonotypes with MiXCR, one entry per CDR3 protein. The table records roughly 190,000 distinct CDR3 sequences, around half of them present only once. The sequencing sample was made of sorted CD4+, CD8+, or CD8+CD57+ T cells (not recorded which) from PBMCs. The source is a human donor in good health, serving as a control.

The DNA for the CDR3 is TGTGCCAGCAGCACACCGGGACGGGAGTACCAAGAGACCCAGTACTTC. It translates to CASSTPGREYQETQYF. This rearrangement joins TRBV11-2 to TRBJ2-5, with TRBD2 as a possible D gene (6 bases). Germline CDR1 is SGHAT and CDR2 is FQNNGV. The CDR3 spans 16 residues. Between the trimmed V and J ends, which lost 5 bases and 0 bases, there was a span of 16 bases.

This sequence joins TRBV2 and TRBJ1-2; no clear D gene. With 3 bases removed from V and 4 bases from J, the gap between germline ends came to 6 bases. Germline values: CDR1 SNHLY, CDR2 FYNNEI. This CDR3 contains 12 residues. The CDR3 sequence is CASSEGFYGYTF. CDR3 in DNA: TGTGCCAGCAGTGAGGGATTCTATGGCTACACCTTC.

This rearrangement joins TRBV10-2 to TRBJ1-6, with 9 bases aligning to TRBD1. This CDR3 has 15 amino acids. Trimming removed 7 bases from V and 10 bases from J; junction bases left unmatched: 11. CDR1 is WSHSY, CDR2 SAAADI, per germline. CDR3 in amino acids: CASNAGTGWISPLHF. In DNA form, the CDR3 reads TGCGCCAGCAACGCCGGGACAGGGTGGATATCACCCCTCCACTTT.

The V gene is TRBV10-3, the J gene TRBJ2-7, with D uncertain. CDR1 is ENHRY, CDR2 SYGVKD, per germline. The CDR3 is 13 residues long. V was cut by 2 bases and J by 6 bases, with 11 bases left in between. CDR3 protein: CAISEPAASEQYF. The CDR3 DNA reads as TGTGCCATCAGTGAGCCGGCAGCCTCCGAGCAGTACTTC.

The CDR3 DNA follows: TGTGCCAGTAGTGACCGACAGGGAAGAACTGAAGCTTTCTTT. Protein sequence: CASSDRQGRTEAFF. The chain combines TRBV19 with TRBJ1-1; 7 bases align to TRBD1. In germline, CDR1 is LNHDA, CDR2 SQIVND (reference sequence). This CDR3 contains 14 residues. V was pared by 5 bases and J by 5 bases, with 8 bases of the junction left unmatched.

This chain connects TRBV2 to TRBJ1-6; unclear D gene. This CDR3 has 13 amino acids. Per germline, CDR1 SNHLY and CDR2 FYNNEI. The germline V and J ends were trimmed by 2 bases and 6 bases, with 5 bases remaining between them. For the CDR3, the DNA is TGTGCCAGCAGTGAACTGTCTAATTCACCCCTCCACTTT. It translates to CASSELSNSPLHF. The full variable domain, with the rest looked up from reference TRBV2 and TRBJ1-6, is EPEVTQTPSHQVTQMGQEVILRCVPISNHLYFYWYRQILGQKVEFLVSFYNNEISEKSEIFDDQFSVERPDGSNFTLKIRSTKLEDSAMYFCASSELSNSPLHFGNGTRLTVT.

This clonotype has at least ten counts. This chain links TRBV10-1 with TRBJ1-4, with 9 bases that match TRBD1. Germline V gene lookup returns CDR1 WNHNN and CDR2 SYGVQD (reference sequence). Unmatched junction bases numbered 8, after V lost 5 bases and J lost 7 bases. The CDR3 length is 15 residues. Written as DNA, the CDR3 is TGCGCCAGCAGTCATAGGACAGGGGTAGGTGAAAAACTGTTTTTT. Its translation is CASSHRTGVGEKLFF.

The rearrangement uses TRBV2 and TRBJ2-7; 8 bases match TRBD1. V lost 7 bases, J lost 1 base, and 15 bases stayed unmatched. The V gene's germline CDR1 is SNHLY and CDR2 FYNNEI. The CDR3 is made up of 17 amino acids. As DNA, the CDR3 is TGTGCCAGCACAGGGCTGGTAGGACAGGGCGGATCCTACGAGCAGTACTTC. Translating gives CASTGLVGQGGSYEQYF.

V gene TRBV7-2 combines with J gene TRBJ2-1; D possibly uses TRBD1 or TRBD2 (6 bases each). V lost 4 bases and J 4 bases, leaving 11 bases between the germline ends. Germline CDR1 SGHTA, CDR2 FQGNSA. The CDR3 totals 14 residues. CDR3 loop: CASSSRGPYNEQFF. The CDR3 DNA sequence: TGTGCCAGCAGCTCCCGGGGGCCTTACAATGAGCAGTTCTTC.

This clonotype was recorded many times. This rearrangement joins TRBV20-1 to TRBJ2-1, with D maybe TRBD2 (7 bases). The CDR3 extends over 16 amino acids. CDR1 DFQATT and CDR2 SNEGSKA come from the germline V gene (reference sequence). V lost 1 base, J lost 0 bases, and 13 bases lay in between. The CDR3: CSARGAGAFSYNEQFF. As DNA, the CDR3 is TGCAGTGCTAGAGGCGCGGGGGCCTTCTCCTACAATGAGCAGTTCTTC.

This clonotype was detected ten times or more. In DNA form, the CDR3 reads TGCAGTGCTAAAACTAGAACAGGGGCCACTGAAGCTTTCTTT. This codes for CSAKTRTGATEAFF. This sequence joins TRBV20-1 and TRBJ1-1, with 7 bases lining up with TRBD1. V was pared by 4 bases and J by 4 bases, with 9 bases of the junction left unmatched. Germline loops: CDR1 DFQATT, CDR2 SNEGSKA (reference sequence). CDR3 length: 14 amino acids.

This clonotype occurred many times. V usage is TRBV7-2 and J usage is TRBJ2-5; 15 positions match TRBD2. With V trimmed by 4 bases and J by 2 bases, 2 bases remained unmatched. This CDR3 region has 16 residues. Germline values: CDR1 SGHTA, CDR2 FQGNSA. The CDR3 protein is CASSWGLAGGQETQYF. The CDR3 bases are TGTGCCAGCAGCTGGGGACTAGCGGGGGGTCAAGAGACCCAGTACTTC.

This clonotype was observed once. The chain links TRBV11-2 to TRBJ1-3; D gene ambiguous. Per germline, CDR1 SGHAT and CDR2 FQNNGV. The CDR3 consists of 15 residues. V was trimmed by 5 bases and J by 4 bases, leaving 15 bases between them. CDR3 sequence: CASSPRGAAGNTIYF. The CDR3 DNA is TGTGCCAGCAGCCCCCGAGGAGCCGCCGGAAACACCATATATTTT. The whole variable domain, remainder taken from reference TRBV11-2 and TRBJ1-3, is EAGVAQSPRYKIIEKRQSVAFWCNPISGHATLYWYQQILGQGPKLLIQFQNNGVVDDSQLPKDRFSAERLKGVDSTLKIQPAKLEDSAVYLCASSPRGAAGNTIYFGEGSWLTVV.

The gene calls are TRBV29-1 and TRBJ2-3, with D tentatively TRBD1 or TRBD2 (6 bases each). Trimming took 7 bases from V and 4 from J, leaving 9 bases between them. The germline V gene has CDR1 SQVTM and CDR2 ANQGSEA. This CDR3 is 11 amino acids long. The CDR3, as DNA: TGCAGCGGGGGGGCCGCAGATACGCAGTATTTT. It codes for CSGGAADTQYF.

The rearrangement joins TRBV20-1 to TRBJ1-6; no clear D. V was cut by 4 bases and J by 19 bases, with 20 bases left in between. Germline lookup yields CDR1 DFQATT and CDR2 SNEGSKA (reference sequence). The CDR3 runs 12 residues. The CDR3 protein is CSATRLAGVEHF. For the CDR3, the DNA is TGCAGTGCTACAAGACTAGCGGGTGTAGAACACTTT.

This clonotype occurred many times. The genes are TRBV27 and TRBJ1-3; no reliable D call. Trimming cost V 11 bases and J 9 bases, with 20 bases left between them. The CDR3 totals 13 residues. Germline V gene data show CDR1 as MNHEY and CDR2 as SMNVEV (reference sequence). The DNA of the CDR3 is TGTGCCGCGAATAGTAAACGCGGATCCACCATATATTTT. Protein sequence: CAANSKRGSTIYF.

A few counts support this clonotype. The chain is built from TRBV9 and TRBJ1-2, with TRBD1 identical over 8 bases. V gave up 5 bases and J gave up 1 base; unmatched junction bases: 7. The CDR3 runs 15 residues. Germline CDR1 is SGDLS and CDR2 is YYNGEE. The CDR3 region has the DNA TGTGCCAGCAGTTACACAGGGGGTGGTAACTATGGCTACACCTTC. Residues: CASSYTGGGNYGYTF.

Details on this clonotype: Possible read error: a much larger clone is one base away. The chain couples TRBV6-1 to TRBJ1-1; unclear D gene. There are 13 residues in the CDR3. CDR1 is MNHNS, CDR2 SASEGT, per germline. V was pared by 2 bases and J by 5 bases, with 9 bases between. The CDR3 sequence: CASSEYKGTEAFF. CDR3 nucleotides: TGTGCCAGCAGTGAATATAAGGGAACTGAAGCTTTCTTT.

The chain joins TRBV5-6 to TRBJ2-3; unclear D gene. The V gene's germline CDR1 is SGHDT and CDR2 YYEEEE. The V gene lost 3 bases and the J gene lost 2 bases, with 7 bases spanning the gap. This CDR3 is 13 amino acids long. CDR3 residues: CASSSDLTDTQYF. In DNA form, the CDR3 reads TGTGCCAGCAGCTCGGACCTCACAGATACGCAGTATTTT.

This chain connects TRBV7-2 to TRBJ2-5; 10 nucleotides match TRBD1. The CDR3 runs 16 residues. Looked up from germline, CDR1 is SGHTA and CDR2 is FQGNSA. J gave up 5 bases and V 3 bases, and 9 bases lay outside the gene matches. The CDR3 DNA reads TGTGCCAGCAGCTTGGACCCGACAGGGGGCGGCGAGACCCAGTACTTC. Translated, it gives CASSLDPTGGGETQYF.

CDR3 in DNA: TGTGCCAGCAGTTCCACCCCCGGGACACCCGAGACCCAGTACTTC. Its translation is CASSSTPGTPETQYF. The J gene is TRBJ2-5, the V gene TRBV7-3; D might be TRBD1 (6 bases). V gave up 6 bases and J gave up 5 bases, with 19 bases separating them. The CDR3 sequence is 15 residues long. Per the germline V gene, CDR1 is SGHTA and CDR2 is FQGTGA.

V gene TRBV10-3 combines with J gene TRBJ2-7; TRBD1 aligns across 8 bases. Germline loops: CDR1 ENHRY, CDR2 SYGVKD. The CDR3 contains 13 residues. The trim removed 6 bases at V and 2 bases at J, leaving 3 bases unmatched. CDR3 nucleotide sequence: TGTGCCATCAGGCTACAGGGGGCCTACGAGCAGTACTTC. Amino acids: CAIRLQGAYEQYF.

This sequence joins TRBV12-3 or TRBV12-4 and TRBJ1-3, with TRBD1 matching over 8 bases. V lost 4 bases to trimming and J lost 4 bases; unmatched junction nucleotides: 3. The CDR3 is 14 residues long. DNA of the CDR3: TGTGCCAGCAGTTACGGACAGGGAGGAAACACCATATATTTT. This gives the protein CASSYGQGGNTIYF.

The rearrangement links TRBV7-3 to TRBJ1-2; maybe TRBD1 (5 bases). The CDR3 totals 17 residues. Germline lookup yields CDR1 SGHTA and CDR2 FQGTGA. Trimming pared 3 bases from V and 7 bases from J, leaving 24 bases between. DNA of the CDR3: TGTGCCAGCAGCTTCGATTCTTTGGGCAGGGTATGGGGTGGCTACACCTTC. Amino acids: CASSFDSLGRVWGGYTF.

This clonotype was recorded at least ten times. The CDR3 carries no conserved terminal phenylalanine or tryptophan, so it likely arises from a read error. The J gene is TRBJ2-7, the V gene TRBV7-3, with 9 bases lining up with TRBD1. The CDR3 has 14 residues. V shed 5 bases, J shed 4 bases, and the junction held 6 bases outside the gene matches. Germline CDR1 SGHTA, CDR2 FQGTGA. The CDR3 DNA reads as TGTGCCAGCAGCCCATCCGGGACAGGGTACGAGCAGTACCTC. As protein: CASSPSGTGYEQYL.

The chain has TRBV24-1 and TRBJ1-2; no reliable D call. This CDR3 contains 13 residues. CDR1 is KGHDR, CDR2 SFDVKD, per germline. Trimming took off 5 bases at V and 7 bases at J, with 13 bases between the two ends. As DNA, the CDR3 is TGTGCCACCAGTGTCTCGGACCGGGGTGGCTACACCTTC. It yields the protein CATSVSDRGGYTF.

The gene calls are TRBV2 and TRBJ2-7; tentatively, D is TRBD1 or TRBD2 (5 bases each). Germline CDR1 is SNHLY and CDR2 is FYNNEI. The CDR3 covers 13 residues. Trimming took off 6 bases at V and 3 bases at J, with 12 bases between the two ends. The CDR3 region is CASRPGPNYEQYF. CDR3 nucleotides: TGTGCCAGCAGACCGGGACCGAACTACGAGCAGTACTTC. The whole variable domain, remainder taken from reference TRBV2 and TRBJ2-7, is EPEVTQTPSHQVTQMGQEVILRCVPISNHLYFYWYRQILGQKVEFLVSFYNNEISEKSEIFDDQFSVERPDGSNFTLKIRSTKLEDSAMYFCASRPGPNYEQYFGPGTRLTVT.

The rearrangement uses TRBV10-3 and TRBJ1-5; weak D call: TRBD1 (6 bases). Trimming left V 10 bases short and J 1 base short, with 14 bases between. The length of the CDR3 is 14 residues. Germline V gives CDR1 ENHRY, CDR2 SYGVKD. Here the CDR3 reads CATSQTGSNQPQHF. CDR3 bases: TGTGCCACCAGCCAGACAGGCAGCAATCAGCCCCAGCATTTT.